These 6 T cell receptor beta chains were all obtained from the same sample, sequenced in a study of vaccination effects on CD4 cells after COVID-19. These receptors' targets are unknown. Using viral peptide pools, the ViraFEST assay grew out antigen-specific CD4+ T cells prior to sequencing. Isolation of CD4+ T cells took place after more than 9 days of culture. No vaccinee had earlier SARS-CoV-2 infection, and nucleocapsid antibodies were negative. The assay was immunoSEQ multiplex PCR, and TCRdb's table has in-frame clones only and misses some. The sample has about 27,000 clones; 73% are singletons. The material was CD4+ T cells from PBMCs cultured with HCoV-NL63 spike peptides, obtained before COVID-19 vaccination. The receptors shown here come from a human donor who received a COVID-19 vaccine.

The V and J genes are TRBV5-1 and TRBJ2-2; D is undetermined. Germline V gene lookup returns CDR1 SGHRS and CDR2 YFSETQ. Trimming left V 0 bases short and J 5 bases short, with 17 bases between. There are 17 residues in the CDR3. This chain's CDR3 is CASSLAPEYAATGELFF. The CDR3 coding sequence is TGCGCCAGCAGCTTGGCCCCGGAGTACGCGGCTACCGGGGAGCTGTTTTTT.

This clone was observed a handful of times. This chain links TRBV7-9 with TRBJ2-2, with a possible D match to TRBD2 (5 bases). Germline values: CDR1 SEHNR, CDR2 FQNEAQ (reference sequence). Deletions cut 3 bases from V and 2 bases from J, with 13 bases between. The CDR3 runs to 16 residues. The CDR3 DNA reads TGTGCCAGCAGCTTGCGCCCAGAGGGAAACACCGGGGAGCTGTTTTTT. This translates into CASSLRPEGNTGELFF.

This clone was picked up a small number of times. The J gene is TRBJ2-5, the V gene TRBV5-1; 8 bases agree with TRBD1. The CDR3 length is 15 residues. Germline CDR1 is SGHRS and CDR2 is YFSETQ. The V gene end was trimmed by 0 bases and the J gene end by 0 bases; junction bases not matched to a gene: 1. CDR3 DNA: TGCGCCAGCAGCTTGGAGGGACAGGACCAAGAGACCCAGTACTTC. This encodes CASSLEGQDQETQYF.

This clone was seen only a few times. The CDR3 reads CAWSAPPGGYTF. CDR3 nucleotides: TGTGCCTGGAGTGCCCCGCCGGGGGGATACACCTTC. The chain employs TRBV30 and TRBJ1-2; the D gene is possibly TRBD1 (5 bases). The CDR3 totals 12 residues. The V end lost 1 base, the J end lost 11 bases, and 14 bases lay between the germline ends. Germline assignment: CDR1 GTSNPN and CDR2 SVGIG (reference sequence).

The chain links TRBV10-3 to TRBJ1-2, with D possibly being TRBD1 (5 bases). This CDR3 spans 15 amino acids. V was shortened by 4 bases and J by 3 bases, with 15 bases between the two germline ends. Germline CDR1 is ENHRY and CDR2 is SYGVKD. CDR3 region: CAISGRGGGYYGYTF. CDR3 bases: TGTGCCATCAGTGGCCGGGGGGGAGGGTACTATGGCTACACCTTC.

The rearrangement uses TRBV2 and TRBJ1-2; TRBD1 matches at 7 bases. The CDR3 contains 12 residues. The germline gives CDR1 SNHLY, CDR2 FYNNEI. J was trimmed by 4 bases and V by 8 bases; bases with no gene match: 4. The CDR3 nucleotides are TGTGCCAGCGGGACAGCTAGCTATGGCTACACCTTC. Its protein product is CASGTASYGYTF.